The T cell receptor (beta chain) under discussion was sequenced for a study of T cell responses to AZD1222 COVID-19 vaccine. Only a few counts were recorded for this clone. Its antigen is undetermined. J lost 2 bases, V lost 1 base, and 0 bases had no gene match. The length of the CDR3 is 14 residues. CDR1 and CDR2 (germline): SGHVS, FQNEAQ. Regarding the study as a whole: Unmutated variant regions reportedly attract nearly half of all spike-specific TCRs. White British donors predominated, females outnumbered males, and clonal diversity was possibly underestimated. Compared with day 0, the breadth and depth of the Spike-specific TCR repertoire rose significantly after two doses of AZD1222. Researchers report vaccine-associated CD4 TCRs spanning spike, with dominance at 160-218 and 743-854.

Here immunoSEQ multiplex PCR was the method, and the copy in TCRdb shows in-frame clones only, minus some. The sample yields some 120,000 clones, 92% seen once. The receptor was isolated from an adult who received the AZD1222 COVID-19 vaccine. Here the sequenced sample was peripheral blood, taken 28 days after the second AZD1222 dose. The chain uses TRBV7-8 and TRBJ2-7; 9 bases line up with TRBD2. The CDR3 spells CASSLGLAAYEQYF. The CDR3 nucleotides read TGTGCCAGCAGCTTAGGACTAGCGGCCTACGAGCAGTACTTC.